The 27 T cell receptor beta chains given below trace back to one sample, sequenced in a study of molecular identifiers for immune sequencing clone quantification. MiXCR was run by TCRdb on the PCR reads, yielding one entry per CDR3 protein. The table includes about 36,000 distinct CDR3 sequences, roughly 18% detected once. Input material: naive CD8+ T cells from blood, with Jurkat cell RNA spiked in. The subset was: FACS-sorted CD8+CD4-CCR7+CD45RA+ naive T cells. The receptor source for this set is a human donor in good health. Some libraries in this study had Jurkat cell RNA spiked in.

Note on this clonotype: One base away lies a much larger clone, so this may be a sequencing read error. This chain joins TRBV29-1 and TRBJ1-2; D remains unclear. The CDR3 length is 12 residues. Germline CDR1 and CDR2: SQVTM and ANQGSEA. V lost 5 bases and J 7 bases, leaving 14 bases between the germline ends. This CDR3 is CSVSLGPGGYTF. The CDR3 region has the DNA TGCAGCGTTTCTTTAGGGCCCGGTGGCTACACCTTC.

In this sample, this clonotype turned up many times. The rearrangement joins TRBV7-9 to TRBJ2-3; 10 bases map to TRBD1. The CDR3 loop spans 14 amino acids. Germline V gene lookup returns CDR1 SEHNR and CDR2 FQNEAQ (reference sequence). After removal of 4 bases from V and 6 bases from J, the junction contained 4 bases not matched to a gene. This CDR3 reads CASSSDRGQDTQYF. DNA of the CDR3: TGTGCCAGCAGCTCCGACAGGGGGCAGGATACGCAGTATTTT.

This clonotype was observed at least ten times. V is TRBV14 and J is TRBJ2-5; maybe TRBD1 (6 bases). Germline CDR1 is SGHDN and CDR2 is FVKESK. Trimming cost V 1 base and J 4 bases, with 13 bases left between them. The CDR3 totals 15 residues. The DNA for the CDR3 is TGTGCCAGCAGCCAAGGGACAGTGTCGTCAGAGACCCAGTACTTC. It is translated as CASSQGTVSSETQYF.

This clonotype has a count of ten or more. The V and J genes are TRBV27 and TRBJ2-7; the D gene is possibly TRBD2 (6 bases). Trimming cost V 4 bases and J 0 bases, with 13 bases left between them. The CDR3 sequence is 15 residues long. Germline-derived CDR1 and CDR2 are MNHEY and SMNVEV (reference sequence). CDR3 DNA: TGTGCCAGCAGTTGGACCGCGCGGGGCTCCTACGAGCAGTACTTC. Its protein is CASSWTARGSYEQYF.

The table lists this clonotype with many counts. The chain recombines TRBV7-6 with TRBJ2-1; 16 bases fit TRBD2. Germline values: CDR1 SGHVS, CDR2 FNYEAQ. The CDR3 sequence is 18 residues long. With V trimmed by 4 bases and J by 3 bases, 6 bases remained unmatched. Here the CDR3 DNA reads TGTGCCAGCAGCTCCAGGGGACTAGCGGGAGGGAACTACAATGAGCAGTTCTTC. Translated: CASSSRGLAGGNYNEQFF. Filled out from reference TRBV7-6 and TRBJ2-1, the complete variable domain reads GAGVSQSPRYKVTKRGQDVALRCDPISGHVSLYWYRQALGQGPEFLTYFNYEAQQDKSGLPNDRFSAERPEGSISTLTIQRTEQRDSAMYRCASSSRGLAGGNYNEQFFGPGTRLTVL.

The table lists this clonotype with many counts. The rearrangement links TRBV12-3 or TRBV12-4 to TRBJ1-1; TRBD1 is a possible D gene (5 bases). CDR3 size: 14 residues. V was trimmed by 4 bases and J by 3 bases, leaving 12 bases between them. Written as DNA, the CDR3 is TGTGCCAGCAGTTCCCGGGGGAGGTACACTGAAGCTTTCTTT. Translating it yields CASSSRGRYTEAFF.

In its sample, this clonotype was seen many times. The chain has TRBV7-2 and TRBJ2-1; 12 bases fit TRBD2. The CDR3 has 19 amino acids. Unmatched junction bases numbered 9, after V lost 2 bases and J lost 1 base. Germline CDR1 reads SGHTA; CDR2 reads FQGNSA. Here the CDR3 reads CASSLLFLAGGPSYNEQFF. The CDR3, as DNA: TGTGCCAGCAGCTTACTTTTTCTAGCGGGAGGGCCTTCCTACAATGAGCAGTTCTTC.

This clonotype has only a few counts. The chain is built from TRBV15 and TRBJ2-1; no clear D gene. Per the germline V gene, CDR1 is LNHNV and CDR2 is YYDKDF (reference sequence). The V end was cut by 8 bases, the J end by 7 bases, with 6 bases between. This CDR3 spans 10 amino acids. In DNA, the CDR3 is TGTGCCACCGGTTATAATGAGCAGTTCTTC. This codes for CATGYNEQFF.

About this clonotype: This may arise from a read error, as a much more abundant clone is one base away. The DNA for the CDR3 is TGTGCCGGCAGCGCGACCCCGCCGGGACTAGCGGAAGAGACCCAGTACTTC. Amino acid sequence: CAGSATPPGLAEETQYF. This sequence joins TRBV9 and TRBJ2-5, with 11 bases aligning to TRBD2. The CDR3 totals 17 residues. Germline-derived CDR1 and CDR2 are SGDLS and YYNGEE.

This clonotype has just a few counts. The chain employs TRBV19 and TRBJ1-5, with D unclear. CDR1 LNHDA and CDR2 SQIVND come from the germline V gene (reference sequence). V was clipped by 3 bases and J by 0 bases, with 9 bases between them. This CDR3 region has 15 residues. This CDR3 is CASSIGPYSNQPQHF. The CDR3 DNA reads as TGTGCCAGTAGTATTGGACCTTATAGCAATCAGCCCCAGCATTTT.

In this sample, this clonotype turned up a few times. The V call is TRBV27, the J call TRBJ2-7, with 9 bases lining up with TRBD1. J gave up 3 bases and V 5 bases, and 5 bases lay outside the gene matches. Germline-derived CDR1 and CDR2 are MNHEY and SMNVEV (reference sequence). The CDR3 has 14 residues. The DNA for the CDR3 is TGTGCCAGCAGTGCGACAGGGGGTCTCTACGAGCAGTACTTC. Amino acids: CASSATGGLYEQYF.

This clonotype was detected ten times or more. The chain links TRBV5-1 to TRBJ2-3; TRBD1 or TRBD2 may be the D gene (6 bases each). The CDR3 is made up of 17 amino acids. The V gene lost 4 bases and the J gene lost 3 bases, with 21 bases spanning the gap. The germline gives CDR1 SGHRS, CDR2 YFSETQ. The CDR3 DNA sequence: TGCGCCAGCAGCGACAATCCACAGGGACTGAGGACAGATACGCAGTATTTT. It translates to CASSDNPQGLRTDTQYF.

In its sample, this clonotype was seen a few times. The junction departs from germline at one end; a sequencing error may be responsible. The chain employs TRBV7-7 and TRBJ2-2; 8 nucleotides match TRBD1. The CDR3 consists of 17 residues. In germline, CDR1 is SSHAT, CDR2 FNYEAQ (reference sequence). CDR3: CASSSVGQGYDTGELFF. The CDR3 DNA reads as TGTGCTAGCAGCTCAGTCGGACAGGGTTACGACACCGGGGAGCTGTTTTTT.

The rearrangement links TRBV28 to TRBJ2-2; D tentatively fits TRBD1 or TRBD2 (5 bases each). The CDR3 extends over 14 amino acids. CDR1 is MDHEN and CDR2 is SYDVKM in the germline V gene. The V gene lost 4 bases and the J gene lost 4 bases, with 10 bases spanning the gap. The DNA of the CDR3 is TGTGCCAGCAGTTCCCCGGGACCCACCGGGGAGCTGTTTTTT. This translates into CASSSPGPTGELFF.

This chain connects TRBV6-2 or TRBV6-3 to TRBJ2-7; D might be TRBD1 (6 bases). Germline assignment: CDR1 MNHEY and CDR2 SVGEGT. The CDR3 has 15 amino acids. Trimming took 6 bases from V and 0 from J, leaving 15 bases between them. CDR3 residues: CASSLQGRFSYEQYF. CDR3 nucleotides: TGTGCCAGCAGCTTACAGGGACGCTTCTCCTACGAGCAGTACTTC.

This clonotype was seen many times. The genes are TRBV10-3 and TRBJ2-6; D remains ambiguous. CDR3 length: 15 residues. Looked up from germline, CDR1 is ENHRY and CDR2 is SYGVKD. V shed 4 bases and J shed 3 bases, with 10 bases lying between them. DNA for the CDR3: TGTGCCATCAGTGCTGGGGAAGGTGGGGCCAACGTCCTGACTTTC. Amino acids: CAISAGEGGANVLTF.

This clonotype was picked up a small number of times. The V call is TRBV5-6, the J call TRBJ1-5, with TRBD1 as a possible D gene (5 bases). This CDR3 contains 19 residues. CDR1 and CDR2 (germline): SGHDT, YYEEEE. V was trimmed by 1 base and J by 0 bases, leaving 20 bases between them. The CDR3, as DNA: TGTGCCAGCAGCTTGTCCGGGGGTATGGGTCTTTATAGCAATCAGCCCCAGCATTTT. It codes for CASSLSGGMGLYSNQPQHF.

This clonotype was recorded at least ten times. The chain recombines TRBV12-3 or TRBV12-4 with TRBJ2-3; no reliable D call. This CDR3 is built from 13 residues. V lost 5 bases to trimming and J lost 4 bases, with 10 bases between them. CDR3 sequence reads: CASSAHGSDTQYF. As DNA, the CDR3 is TGTGCCAGCAGTGCCCATGGCTCAGATACGCAGTATTTT.

As for this clonotype: A much larger clone differs from this one at a single base, so this may be a read error. This chain connects TRBV28 to TRBJ2-3; D might be TRBD2 (6 bases). V lost 2 bases and J lost 4, with 10 bases in between. CDR1 MDHEN and CDR2 SYDVKM come from the germline V gene. The CDR3 extends over 14 amino acids. For the CDR3, the DNA is TGTGCCAGCAGTTTAGCGGCTAGCGCAGATACGCAGTATTTT. Residues: CASSLAASADTQYF.

This clonotype was seen just once. A much larger clone lies one base from this, so it may be a read error. The gene calls are TRBV4-2 and TRBJ1-1; D might be TRBD1 (5 bases). Germline CDR1 and CDR2: LGHNA and YNFKEQ. This CDR3 has 14 residues. In DNA, the CDR3 is TGTGCCAGCCGCCAAGGGGTCTTTCCGGGGGAAGCTTTCTTT. Encoded protein: CASRQGVFPGEAFF.

This clonotype was seen ten or more times. V is TRBV27 and J is TRBJ2-7; D unclear. The V gene's germline CDR1 is MNHEY and CDR2 SMNVEV (reference sequence). Trimming cost V 6 bases and J 3 bases, with 6 bases left between them. The CDR3 extends over 11 amino acids. The CDR3 protein is CASRGDYEQYF. The CDR3 nucleotides are TGTGCCAGCAGAGGCGACTACGAGCAGTACTTC.

The chain carries TRBV7-9 and TRBJ2-3; D gene unclear. With 2 bases removed from V and 4 bases from J, the gap between germline ends came to 10 bases. Germline values: CDR1 SEHNR, CDR2 FQNEAQ (reference sequence). CDR3 size: 14 residues. CDR3 nucleotide sequence: TGTGCCAGCAGCTTACTCGCGACCCCAGATACGCAGTATTTT. Its translation: CASSLLATPDTQYF.

This clonotype was counted ten times or more. The chain uses TRBV29-1 and TRBJ2-7; tentatively, D is TRBD1 or TRBD2 (5 bases each). The V end was cut by 8 bases, the J end by 2 bases, with 13 bases between. CDR3 length: 12 amino acids. CDR1 and CDR2 from the germline V gene are SQVTM and ANQGSEA. The CDR3 region has the DNA TGCAGCATCCGGGACGGAACCTACGAGCAGTACTTC. Protein product: CSIRDGTYEQYF.

This clonotype was observed at least ten times. V gene TRBV4-1 combines with J gene TRBJ2-5; TRBD1 matches 9 bases. V was clipped by 4 bases and J by 5 bases; unmatched bases: 5. Germline-derived CDR1 and CDR2 are MGHRA and YSYEKL. The CDR3 loop spans 14 amino acids. CDR3 loop: CASSLIGQGETQYF. CDR3 sequence (DNA): TGCGCCAGCAGCCTCATCGGACAGGGGGAGACCCAGTACTTC.

The rearrangement joins TRBV11-3 to TRBJ2-1; 9 positions agree with TRBD2. Losses at the gene ends were 4 bases for V and 4 bases for J; bases not matched to a gene: 5. Germline V CDR1 and CDR2: SGHNT, YENEEA. The CDR3 extends over 15 amino acids. The CDR3 DNA sequence: TGTGCCAGCAGCTACCTAGCGGGACCGTACAATGAGCAGTTCTTC. Translation gives CASSYLAGPYNEQFF.

This clonotype was picked up a small number of times. The chain carries TRBV20-1 and TRBJ2-1; TRBD2 is a possible D gene (6 bases). This CDR3 contains 15 residues. V was shortened by 5 bases and J by 6 bases, with 20 bases between the two germline ends. Germline V lookup: CDR1 DFQATT, CDR2 SNEGSKA (reference sequence). The CDR3 loop is CSAPTSRESSNEQFF. In DNA form, the CDR3 reads TGCAGTGCTCCTACTAGCCGGGAATCTAGCAATGAGCAGTTCTTC.

Ten or more counts support this clonotype. The chain has TRBV28 and TRBJ1-5, with D uncertain. This CDR3 comprises 13 residues. The V gene's germline CDR1 is MDHEN and CDR2 SYDVKM. V was clipped by 1 base and J by 16 bases, with 17 bases between them. The CDR3 reads CASSLYDGGVGHF. CDR3 in DNA: TGTGCCAGCAGTTTATACGACGGTGGGGTCGGACATTTT.